These 2 T cell receptor beta chains were all obtained from the same sample, sequenced in a study of metastatic and nonmetastatic thyroid tumors. Each patient went into thyroid surgery without having received any treatment. TCRdb redid the clone calls on the PCR reads using MiXCR. The sample shows 43,000 or so clones, 4% to 5% of them seen only once. Material for sequencing was blood. The receptor source for this set is a female donor with papillary thyroid cancer or a benign thyroid nodule (not recorded which). Some clones in this sample may be carry-over from other donors' samples.

This clone was picked up many times. V usage is TRBV30 and J usage is TRBJ2-3, with 8 bases that match TRBD2. CDR3 length: 19 amino acids. V was pared by 1 base and J by 3 bases, with 18 bases of the junction left unmatched. From germline, CDR1 is GTSNPN and CDR2 SVGIG (reference sequence). The CDR3 here is CAWSGAGGFIRVGTDTQYF. In DNA form, the CDR3 reads TGTGCCTGGAGTGGCGCGGGAGGTTTTATCAGGGTAGGGACAGATACGCAGTATTTT.

This rearrangement joins TRBV4-1 to TRBJ2-1; the D is unclear. V was trimmed by 0 bases and J by 6 bases, leaving 15 bases between them. Germline-derived CDR1 and CDR2 are MGHRA and YSYEKL. CDR3 size: 16 residues. CDR3 nucleotide sequence: TGCGCCAGCAGCCAAGATCGGAGATCTCGAGGCAATGAGCAGTTCTTC. Translated: CASSQDRRSRGNEQFF.